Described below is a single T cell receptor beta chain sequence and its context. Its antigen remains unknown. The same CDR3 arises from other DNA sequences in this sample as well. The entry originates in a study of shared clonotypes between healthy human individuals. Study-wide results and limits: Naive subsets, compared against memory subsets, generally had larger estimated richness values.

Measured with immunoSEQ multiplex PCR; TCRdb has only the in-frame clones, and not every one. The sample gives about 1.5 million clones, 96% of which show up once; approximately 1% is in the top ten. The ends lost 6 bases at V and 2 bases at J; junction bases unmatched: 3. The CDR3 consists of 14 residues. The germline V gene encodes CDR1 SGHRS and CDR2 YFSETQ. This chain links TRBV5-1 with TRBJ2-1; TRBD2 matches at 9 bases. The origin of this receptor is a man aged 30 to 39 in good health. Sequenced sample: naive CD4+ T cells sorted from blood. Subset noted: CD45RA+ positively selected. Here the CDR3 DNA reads TGCGCCAGCACCCGACTAGCGGCCTACAATGAGCAGTTCTTC. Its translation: CASTRLAAYNEQFF.